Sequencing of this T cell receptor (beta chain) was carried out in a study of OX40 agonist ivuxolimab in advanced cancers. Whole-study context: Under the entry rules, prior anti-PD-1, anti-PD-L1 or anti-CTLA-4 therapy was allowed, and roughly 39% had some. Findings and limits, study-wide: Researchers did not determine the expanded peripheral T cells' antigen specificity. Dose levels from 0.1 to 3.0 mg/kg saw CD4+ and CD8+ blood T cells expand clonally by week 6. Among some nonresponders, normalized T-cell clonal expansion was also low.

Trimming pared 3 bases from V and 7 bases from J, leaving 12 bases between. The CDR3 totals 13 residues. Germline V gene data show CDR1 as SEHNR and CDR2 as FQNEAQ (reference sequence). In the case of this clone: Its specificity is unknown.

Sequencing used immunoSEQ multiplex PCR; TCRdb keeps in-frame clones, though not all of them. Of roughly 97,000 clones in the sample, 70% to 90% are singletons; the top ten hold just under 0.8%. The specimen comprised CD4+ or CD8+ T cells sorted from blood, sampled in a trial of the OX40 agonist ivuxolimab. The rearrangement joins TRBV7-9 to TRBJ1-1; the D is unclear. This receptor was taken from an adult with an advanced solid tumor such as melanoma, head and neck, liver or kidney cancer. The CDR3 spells CASSFGAVGEAFF. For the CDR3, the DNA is TGTGCCAGCAGCTTCGGAGCTGTGGGTGAAGCTTTCTTT. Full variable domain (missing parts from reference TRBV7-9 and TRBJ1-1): DTGVSQNPRHKITKRGQNVTFRCDPISEHNRLYWYRQTLGQGPEFLTYFQNEAQLEKSRLLSDRFSAERPKGSFSTLEIQRTEQGDSAMYLCASSFGAVGEAFFGQGTRLTVV.